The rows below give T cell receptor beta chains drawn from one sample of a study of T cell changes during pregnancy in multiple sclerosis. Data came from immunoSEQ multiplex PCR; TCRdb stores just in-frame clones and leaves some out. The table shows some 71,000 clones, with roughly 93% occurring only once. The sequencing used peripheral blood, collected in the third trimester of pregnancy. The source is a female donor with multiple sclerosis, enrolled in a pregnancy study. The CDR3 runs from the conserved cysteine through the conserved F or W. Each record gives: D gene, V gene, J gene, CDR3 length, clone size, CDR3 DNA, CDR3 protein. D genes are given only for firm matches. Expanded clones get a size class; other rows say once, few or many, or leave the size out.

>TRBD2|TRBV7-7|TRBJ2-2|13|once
TGTGCTAGCGGGACAAGGAACACCGGGGAGCTGTTTTTT
CASGTRNTGELFF
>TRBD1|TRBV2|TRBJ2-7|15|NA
TGTGCCAGCAATCCCGGACAGGGCGGGCGCCACGAGCAGTACTTC
CASNPGQGGRHEQYF
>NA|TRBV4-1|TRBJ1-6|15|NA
TGCGCCAGCAGCCAAGAGTATTACCTAGGTTCACCCCTCCACTTT
CASSQEYYLGSPLHF
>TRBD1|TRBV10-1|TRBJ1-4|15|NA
TGCGCCAGCAGTGAGTCGGGGACAGCCCATGAAAAACTGTTTTTT
CASSESGTAHEKLFF
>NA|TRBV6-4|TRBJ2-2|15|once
TGTGCCAGCAGCCCAGGGTCAGGGGACACCGGGGAGCTGTTTTTT
CASSPGSGDTGELFF
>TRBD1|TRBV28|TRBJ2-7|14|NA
TGTGCCAGCAGGAGACAGGGATCCACTTACGAGCAGTACTTC
CASRRQGSTYEQYF
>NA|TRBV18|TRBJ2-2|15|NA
TGTGCCAGCTCACCACGAACGTACCCGGTTGGGGAGCTGTTTTTT
CASSPRTYPVGELFF
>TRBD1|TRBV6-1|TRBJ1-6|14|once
TGTGCCAACGGTCCGGGACAGGGGGGGTCACCCCTCCACTTT
CANGPGQGGSPLHF
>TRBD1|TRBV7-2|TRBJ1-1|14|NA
TGTGCCAGCGGTCGGACAGGGGGAGGTACTGAAGCTTTCTTT
CASGRTGGGTEAFF
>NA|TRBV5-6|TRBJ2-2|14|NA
TGTGCCAGCAGCTTGGACCTAAACACCGGGGAGCTGTTTTTT
CASSLDLNTGELFF
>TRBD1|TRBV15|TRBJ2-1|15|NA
TGTGCCACCAGCAAGCCCCGACAGGGCTACAATGAGCAGTTCTTC
CATSKPRQGYNEQFF
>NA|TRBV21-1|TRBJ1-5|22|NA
TGTGCCAGCAGCAAGGGGCAGGGGGCGCTTGGAGCGGACGGAAGACCCGGGCAGCCCCAGCATTTT
CASSKGQGALGADGRPGQPQHF
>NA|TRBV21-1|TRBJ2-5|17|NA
TGTGCCAGCAGCAAATCCCGGGACAGTCACGACCAAGAGACCCAGTACTTC
CASSKSRDSHDQETQYF
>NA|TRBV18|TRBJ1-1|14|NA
TGTGCCAGCTCACCCCCACAGAGGGACACTGAAGCTTTCTTT
CASSPPQRDTEAFF
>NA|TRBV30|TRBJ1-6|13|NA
TGTGCCTGGAATCTAATAAGCTATTCACCCCTCCACTTT
CAWNLISYSPLHF
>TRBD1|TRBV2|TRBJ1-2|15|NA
TGTGCCAGCAGTGAATTCAAGGGGGCTCACTATGGCTACACCTTC
CASSEFKGAHYGYTF
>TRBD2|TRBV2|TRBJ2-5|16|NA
TGTGCCAGCAGTGGGGAACTAGCGGGGGACCAAGAGACCCAGTACTTC
CASSGELAGDQETQYF
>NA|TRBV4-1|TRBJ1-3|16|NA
TGCGCCAGCAGCCAAGATGGCAGAAGCTCTGGAAACACCATATATTTT
CASSQDGRSSGNTIYF
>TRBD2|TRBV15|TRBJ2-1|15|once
TGTGCCACCAGCCAAACTAGCGGGGCTTACAATGAGCAGTTCTTC
CATSQTSGAYNEQFF
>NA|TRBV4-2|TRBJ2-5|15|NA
TGTGCCAGCAGCCCCTCCGTTGGGGTCGGAGGGACCCAGTACTTC
CASSPSVGVGGTQYF
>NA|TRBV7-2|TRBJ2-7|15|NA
TGTGCCAGCAGCTTAGACGGTGCGCGGAGCTACGAGCAGTACTTC
CASSLDGARSYEQYF
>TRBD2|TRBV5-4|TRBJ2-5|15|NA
TGTGCCAGCAGCTTGCCTAGCGGGGGGGCAGAGACCCAGTACTTC
CASSLPSGGAETQYF
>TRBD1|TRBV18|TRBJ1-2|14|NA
TGTGCCAGCTCACCCACGGGACAGGGGGATGGCTACACCTTC
CASSPTGQGDGYTF
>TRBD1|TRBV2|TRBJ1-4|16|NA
TGTGCCAGCAGTGCACCGACAGGGGATTCTAATGAAAAACTGTTTTTT
CASSAPTGDSNEKLFF